This entry lists 9 T cell receptor beta chains sequenced from one sample in a study of STAT5B mutations in CD4+ large granular lymphocyte leukemia. The assay was immunoSEQ multiplex PCR, and TCRdb's table has in-frame clones only and misses some. The sample contains roughly 32,000 clones, 55% to 80% of which appear only once. What was sequenced was CD4+ T cells from blood buffy coats. Every receptor here comes from a human donor in good health.

The chain carries TRBV6-5 and TRBJ2-4; no definite D call. Trimming shortened V by 6 bases and J by 0 bases, and 6 bases separated the two germline ends. The CDR3 consists of 13 residues. Looked up from germline, CDR1 is MNHEY and CDR2 is SVGAGI. The CDR3 protein is CASSHIAKNIQYF. The DNA for the CDR3 is TGTGCCAGCAGCCACATAGCCAAAAACATTCAGTACTTC.

This clone was seen a handful of times. This chain links TRBV29-1 with TRBJ1-4; D gene unclear. The germline V and J ends were trimmed by 6 bases and 1 base, with 12 bases remaining between them. From germline, CDR1 is SQVTM and CDR2 ANQGSEA. The CDR3 runs to 14 residues. The CDR3 sequence is CSVAAYGTNEKLFF. CDR3 nucleotide sequence: TGCAGCGTCGCCGCCTATGGAACTAATGAAAAACTGTTTTTT.

This clone has just a few counts. V usage is TRBV6-1 and J usage is TRBJ1-5; TRBD1 aligns across 7 bases. J gave up 6 bases and V 2 bases, and 4 bases lay outside the gene matches. This CDR3 comprises 14 residues. Germline V gene sequence: CDR1 MNHNS, CDR2 SASEGT. The CDR3 sequence is CASSESGGVQPQHF. The CDR3, as DNA: TGTGCCAGCAGTGAATCAGGGGGTGTTCAGCCCCAGCATTTT.

This clone was picked up a small number of times. J is TRBJ1-3 and V is TRBV14; D not certain. CDR1 SGHDN and CDR2 FVKESK come from the germline V gene. CDR3 size: 15 residues. The V and J ends lost 1 base and 0 bases respectively, with 7 bases between them. DNA of the CDR3: TGTGCCAGCAGCCAAGGGACTCGCTCTGGAAACACCATATATTTT. As protein: CASSQGTRSGNTIYF.

In its sample, this clone was seen a few times. This chain connects TRBV19 to TRBJ1-1; D remains unclear. The CDR3 runs 13 residues. Trimming pared 4 bases from V and 7 bases from J, leaving 13 bases between. Germline V gene data show CDR1 as LNHDA and CDR2 as SQIVND (reference sequence). The CDR3 loop reads CASSKERGYEAFF. As DNA, the CDR3 is TGTGCCAGTAGTAAGGAACGAGGATATGAAGCTTTCTTT.

CDR3 DNA: TGTGCCAGCAGCTCCGGGACGCCGTTTCGGACGCAGTATTTT. This gives the protein CASSSGTPFRTQYF. This chain connects TRBV6-5 to TRBJ2-3; perhaps D is TRBD1 or TRBD2 (5 bases each). The germline V and J ends were trimmed by 6 bases and 9 bases, with 19 bases remaining between them. The V gene's germline CDR1 is MNHEY and CDR2 SVGAGI. The CDR3 totals 14 residues.

The chain recombines TRBV7-2 with TRBJ2-7; tentative D call: TRBD2 (6 bases). Trimming left V 2 bases short and J 2 bases short, with 16 bases between. The CDR3 sequence is 16 residues long. CDR1 is SGHTA and CDR2 is FQGNSA in the germline V gene. The CDR3 protein is CASSLSGGVGTYEQYF. The DNA for the CDR3 is TGTGCCAGCAGCTTATCCGGGGGAGTGGGGACCTACGAGCAGTACTTC.

In DNA form, the CDR3 reads TGTGCCAGCAGTTTGGGGGGAACTCGGAGGGGGGAGCAGTACTTC. Residues: CASSLGGTRRGEQYF. J is TRBJ2-7 and V is TRBV28; D may be TRBD1 or TRBD2 (6 bases each). The CDR3 runs 15 residues. Germline V lookup: CDR1 MDHEN, CDR2 SYDVKM. The V gene lost 3 bases and the J gene lost 7 bases, with 19 bases spanning the gap.

The chain has TRBV7-8 and TRBJ1-3; 7 positions agree with TRBD1. There are 15 residues in the CDR3. CDR1 SGHVS and CDR2 FQNEAQ come from the germline V gene. V gave up 2 bases and J gave up 0 bases; unmatched junction bases: 1. CDR3 amino acids: CASSLRQGSGNTIYF. The CDR3 DNA follows: TGTGCCAGCAGCTTAAGACAGGGCTCTGGAAACACCATATATTTT. The full variable domain, rest sourced from reference TRBV7-8 and TRBJ1-3, is GAGVSQSPRYKVAKRGQDVALRCDPISGHVSLFWYQQALGQGPEFLTYFQNEAQLDKSGLPSDRFFAERPEGSVSTLKIQRTQQEDSAVYLCASSLRQGSGNTIYFGEGSWLTVV.